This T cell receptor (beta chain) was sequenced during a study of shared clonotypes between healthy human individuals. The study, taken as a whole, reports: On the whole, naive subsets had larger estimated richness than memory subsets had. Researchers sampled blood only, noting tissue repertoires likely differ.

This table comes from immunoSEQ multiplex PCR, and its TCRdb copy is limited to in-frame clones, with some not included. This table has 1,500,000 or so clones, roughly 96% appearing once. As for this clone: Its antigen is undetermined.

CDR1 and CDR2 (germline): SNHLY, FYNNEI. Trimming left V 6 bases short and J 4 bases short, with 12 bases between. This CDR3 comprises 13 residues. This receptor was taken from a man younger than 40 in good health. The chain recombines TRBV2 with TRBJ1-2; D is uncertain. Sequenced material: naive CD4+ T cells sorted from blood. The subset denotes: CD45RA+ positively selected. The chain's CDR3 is CASSRRDTYGYTF. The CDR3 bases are TGTGCCAGCAGCAGACGGGATACCTATGGCTACACCTTC. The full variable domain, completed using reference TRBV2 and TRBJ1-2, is EPEVTQTPSHQVTQMGQEVILRCVPISNHLYFYWYRQILGQKVEFLVSFYNNEISEKSEIFDDQFSVERPDGSNFTLKIRSTKLEDSAMYFCASSRRDTYGYTFGSGTRLTVV.